The next 22 T cell receptor beta chains were all read from a single sample in a study of blood T cells in healthy people across ages. Combining a sample-barcoded 5' primer with a J-beta primer mix, a second PCR ran for 7 to 11 cycles. MiXCR was run by TCRdb on the 5' RACE reads, yielding one entry per CDR3 protein. The sample comprises over 1,500,000 distinct CDR3 sequences, more than 35% of which are singletons, and under 25% rests with the top ten. The sample was blood. The receptors were sampled from a human donor in good health.

V usage is TRBV20-1 and J usage is TRBJ2-5; D is possibly TRBD2 (6 bases). This CDR3 comprises 15 residues. Germline-derived CDR1 and CDR2 are DFQATT and SNEGSKA (reference sequence). Trimming pared 0 bases from V and 2 bases from J, leaving 13 bases between. The CDR3 loop is CSARDRIRGQETQYF. Here the CDR3 DNA reads TGCAGTGCTAGAGATAGAATTCGGGGGCAAGAGACCCAGTACTTC.

This clonotype has a handful of counts. The chain joins TRBV6-5 to TRBJ2-2; 7 nucleotides line up with TRBD2. CDR1 is MNHEY, CDR2 SVGAGI, per germline. The CDR3 length is 19 residues. V lost 0 bases, J lost 1 base, and 11 bases stayed unmatched. The CDR3 protein is CASSYSFLPAGVNTGELFF. The CDR3 nucleotides are TGTGCCAGCAGTTACTCGTTTTTACCGGCGGGGGTGAACACCGGGGAGCTGTTTTTT.

This clonotype was seen only a few times. The chain employs TRBV6-2 or TRBV6-3 and TRBJ1-2; TRBD1 matches 9 bases. Per the germline V gene, CDR1 is MNHEY and CDR2 is SVGEGT. V trimming: 0 bases; J trimming: 4 bases; junction bases outside the gene matches: 9. The CDR3 covers 17 residues. The CDR3 reads CASSYSVRDRAPYGYTF. The CDR3 coding sequence is TGTGCCAGCAGTTACTCGGTCCGGGACAGGGCGCCCTATGGCTACACCTTC.

There are a few counts of this clonotype. The chain has TRBV12-3 or TRBV12-4 and TRBJ2-7; D is undetermined. V gave up 3 bases and J gave up 0 bases, with 12 bases separating them. This CDR3 contains 15 residues. The DNA of the CDR3 is TGTGCCAGCAGTTTTCTTACGGTGGACTCCTACGAGCAGTACTTC. This translates into CASSFLTVDSYEQYF.

V is TRBV20-1 and J is TRBJ1-6, with D possibly TRBD1 on 6 matching bases. Deletions cut 1 base from V and 5 bases from J, with 12 bases between. CDR3 size: 15 residues. Germline CDR1 DFQATT, CDR2 SNEGSKA (reference sequence). The CDR3: CSARAAGANNSPLHF. As DNA, the CDR3 is TGCAGTGCTAGAGCGGCAGGGGCAAATAATTCACCCCTCCACTTT.

The V call is TRBV15, the J call TRBJ1-1; D is perhaps TRBD1 (6 bases). Germline V CDR1 and CDR2: LNHNV, YYDKDF (reference sequence). V lost 5 bases to trimming and J lost 2 bases, with 9 bases between them. There are 13 residues in the CDR3. CDR3 in DNA: TGTGCCACCAGCGAACAGGGTAACACTGAAGCTTTCTTT. Its protein is CATSEQGNTEAFF.

This clonotype was recorded once. V gene TRBV5-1 combines with J gene TRBJ2-1, with no clear D. Germline V gene data show CDR1 as SGHRS and CDR2 as YFSETQ. This CDR3 is built from 14 residues. Deletions cut 0 bases from V and 8 bases from J, with 12 bases between. CDR3 sequence reads: CASSLGSANDEQFF. CDR3 nucleotides: TGCGCCAGCAGCTTGGGTTCCGCGAACGATGAGCAGTTCTTC.

The chain couples TRBV5-1 to TRBJ1-1, with D possibly matching TRBD1 (6 bases). V shed 4 bases and J shed 1 base, with 14 bases lying between them. The CDR3 consists of 15 residues. The V gene's germline CDR1 is SGHRS and CDR2 YFSETQ. In DNA form, the CDR3 reads TGCGCCAGCAGCGGCGACCGGGGGCAGAACACTGAAGCTTTCTTT. This sequence encodes CASSGDRGQNTEAFF.

The V gene is TRBV7-8, the J gene TRBJ2-3; no definite D call. Germline CDR1 and CDR2: SGHVS and FQNEAQ. This CDR3 has 14 residues. With 1 base removed from V and 4 bases from J, the gap between germline ends came to 9 bases. For the CDR3, the DNA is TGTGCCAGCAGCTTAGACTGGCAGGCAGATACGCAGTATTTT. Protein sequence: CASSLDWQADTQYF.

This clonotype appeared many times. The CDR3 region is CASRQDSYEQYF. In DNA, the CDR3 is TGTGCCAGCAGACAAGACAGCTACGAGCAGTACTTC. The J gene is TRBJ2-7, the V gene TRBV2; possibly TRBD1 for D (5 bases). CDR1 and CDR2 (germline): SNHLY, FYNNEI. V gave up 6 bases and J gave up 3 bases, with 9 bases separating them. This CDR3 contains 12 residues.

The rearrangement joins TRBV7-2 to TRBJ2-3; 8 nucleotides line up with TRBD2. Germline assignment: CDR1 SGHTA and CDR2 FQGNSA. V gave up 5 bases and J gave up 4 bases; unmatched junction bases: 5. The CDR3 has 14 residues. The chain's CDR3 is CASSQGLVPDTQYF. Here the CDR3 DNA reads TGTGCCAGCAGCCAGGGACTAGTCCCAGATACGCAGTATTTT.

The J gene is TRBJ1-2, the V gene TRBV10-3; no clear D gene. Deletions cut 3 bases from V and 8 bases from J, with 10 bases between. The CDR3 extends over 12 amino acids. Germline CDR1 and CDR2: ENHRY and SYGVKD. The CDR3 sequence is CAISEKGGGYTF. The CDR3 DNA follows: TGTGCCATCAGTGAAAAAGGTGGCGGCTACACCTTC.

This chain links TRBV7-9 with TRBJ1-1, with D possibly being TRBD1 (5 bases). The CDR3 is made up of 15 amino acids. Trimming took 1 base from V and 11 from J, leaving 20 bases between them. CDR1 is SEHNR, CDR2 FQNEAQ, per germline (reference sequence). The CDR3: CASSLDPGPYLGAFF. Written as DNA, the CDR3 is TGTGCCAGCAGCTTAGATCCGGGACCCTACTTAGGGGCTTTCTTT.

For this clonotype: This may arise from a read error, as a much more abundant clone is one base away. CDR3 nucleotide sequence: TGTGCCAGCAGCTCCGGACAGAGGAACACCGGGGAGCTGTTTTTT. Its protein product is CASSSGQRNTGELFF. The genes are TRBV7-2 and TRBJ2-2; D might be TRBD1 (6 bases). The ends were cut back, 4 bases at V and 1 base at J, with 10 bases in the middle. The germline gives CDR1 SGHTA, CDR2 FQGNSA. This CDR3 contains 15 residues.

The rearrangement uses TRBV4-2 and TRBJ1-3; 8 nucleotides align to TRBD1. The ends lost 8 bases at V and 3 bases at J; junction bases unmatched: 3. Germline CDR1 reads LGHNA; CDR2 reads YNFKEQ. This CDR3 region has 13 residues. As DNA, the CDR3 is TGTGCCAGCTCAGGGGGCGGTGGAAACACCATATATTTT. Protein sequence: CASSGGGGNTIYF.

The rearrangement uses TRBV7-9 and TRBJ2-3, with D tentatively TRBD2 (5 bases). Germline assignment: CDR1 SEHNR and CDR2 FQNEAQ (reference sequence). The CDR3 covers 12 residues. V lost 6 bases, J lost 4 bases, and 8 bases lay in between. The CDR3 DNA follows: TGTGCCAGCAGGAGGGCCCCAGATACGCAGTATTTT. It specifies CASRRAPDTQYF.

The chain combines TRBV2 with TRBJ1-2; a weak D match, TRBD1 (5 bases). V lost 4 bases to trimming and J lost 5 bases, with 11 bases between them. The CDR3 covers 13 residues. From germline, CDR1 is SNHLY and CDR2 FYNNEI. CDR3 in amino acids: CASSVTESYGYTF. The CDR3 DNA follows: TGTGCCAGCAGTGTGACAGAAAGTTATGGCTACACCTTC.

In this sample, this clonotype turned up a few times. V gene TRBV6-5 combines with J gene TRBJ2-7; TRBD1 matches 11 bases. In germline, CDR1 is MNHEY, CDR2 SVGAGI. V gave up 6 bases and J gave up 1 base; unmatched junction bases: 5. The CDR3 has 15 residues. Written as DNA, the CDR3 is TGTGCCAGCAGCCGGACAGGGGGCAGGTCCTACGAGCAGTACTTC. Its translation is CASSRTGGRSYEQYF.

The chain combines TRBV5-5 with TRBJ2-3; the D is unclear. Trimming removed 1 base at V and 0 bases at J, with 9 bases between. Germline CDR1 SGHKS, CDR2 YYEKEE (reference sequence). CDR3 size: 15 residues. The CDR3 nucleotides are TGTGCCAGCAGCTTGCGGACGGATAGCACAGATACGCAGTATTTT. It is translated as CASSLRTDSTDTQYF.

There are a few counts of this clonotype. The rearrangement uses TRBV25-1 and TRBJ2-3; 7 positions match TRBD1. This CDR3 has 14 residues. CDR1 MGHDK and CDR2 SYGVNS come from the germline V gene. Losses at the gene ends were 10 bases for V and 2 bases for J; bases not matched to a gene: 9. CDR3 in DNA: TGTGCCACCCGACCGGGACAGTACACAGATACGCAGTATTTT. Protein product: CATRPGQYTDTQYF.

In this sample, this clonotype turned up a few times. The chain combines TRBV9 with TRBJ2-1, with a possible D match to TRBD1 (7 bases). The CDR3 is 16 amino acids. CDR1 SGDLS and CDR2 YYNGEE come from the germline V gene. V dropped 4 bases and J dropped 0 bases, with 14 bases sitting between them. Here the CDR3 reads CASSQGGSSSYNEQFF. In DNA form, the CDR3 reads TGTGCCAGCAGCCAGGGGGGTTCCAGCTCCTACAATGAGCAGTTCTTC.

This chain uses TRBV6-5 with TRBJ2-4; TRBD1 or TRBD2 may be the D gene (6 bases each). The CDR3 spans 16 residues. Germline values: CDR1 MNHEY, CDR2 SVGAGI. The V end was cut by 3 bases, the J end by 1 base, with 13 bases between. The CDR3 region is CASSYSWGAAKNIQYF. For the CDR3, the DNA is TGTGCCAGCAGTTATTCGTGGGGGGCGGCCAAAAACATTCAGTACTTC.